One T cell receptor (beta chain) is described in this entry. What it binds is unknown. Libraries of TCR beta came from quantitative 5'-RACE with molecular barcodes. TCRdb reprocessed the 5' RACE reads with MiXCR, giving one entry per CDR3 protein. The repertoire has over 450,000 distinct CDR3 sequences, 9.5% to 15% of them found once; the top ten carry under 7.5%. The data originate from a study of CD8 T cells in ankylosing spondylitis. Study results and caveats: Among TCR beta sequences, a motif of eight highly homologous variants appeared characteristic of ankylosing spondylitis blood. Disease-linked clones bore a CD8+ phenotype, appearing relatively rarely in peripheral blood. According to the report, clones linked to the disease were significantly enriched in matched synovial fluid samples taken from ankylosing spondylitis patients.

This CDR3 has 13 residues. In germline, CDR1 is LNHNV, CDR2 YYDKDF (reference sequence). V was trimmed by 8 bases and J by 3 bases, leaving 14 bases between them. The sequence derives from a male donor with ankylosing spondylitis. V usage is TRBV15 and J usage is TRBJ2-7; perhaps TRBD2 as D (5 bases). Sequencing was done on a sample of blood, either unsorted or a sorted T cell fraction (not recorded which). Here the CDR3 reads CATAPGLLYEQYF. The CDR3 region has the DNA TGTGCCACCGCCCCAGGACTCCTCTACGAGCAGTACTTC.